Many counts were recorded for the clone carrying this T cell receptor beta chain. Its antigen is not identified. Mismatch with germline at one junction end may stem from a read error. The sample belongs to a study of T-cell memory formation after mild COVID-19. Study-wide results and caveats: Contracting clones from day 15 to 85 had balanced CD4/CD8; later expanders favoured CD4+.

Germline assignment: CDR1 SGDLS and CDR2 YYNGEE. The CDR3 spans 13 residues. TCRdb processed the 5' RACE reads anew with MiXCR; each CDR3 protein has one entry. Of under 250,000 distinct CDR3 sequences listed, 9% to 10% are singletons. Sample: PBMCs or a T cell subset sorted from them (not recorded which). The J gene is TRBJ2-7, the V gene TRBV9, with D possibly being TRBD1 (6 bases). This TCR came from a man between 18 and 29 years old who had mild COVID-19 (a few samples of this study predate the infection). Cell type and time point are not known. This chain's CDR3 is CASSASYGTLKHF. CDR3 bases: TGTGCCAGCAGCGCAAGCTACGGGACATTAAAGCACTTC. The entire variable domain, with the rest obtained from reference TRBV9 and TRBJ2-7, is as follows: DSGVTQTPKHLITATGQRVTLRCSPRSGDLSVYWYQQSLDQGLQFLIQYYNGEERAKGNILERFSAQQFPDLHSELNLSSLELGDSALYFCASSASYGTLKHFGPGTRLTVT.